Presented here are 20 T cell receptor beta chains from one specimen sequenced in a study of T-cell reconstitution after alpha-beta-depleted transplantation in children. Unique molecular identifiers were built into the TCRbeta library. TCRdb re-derived calls from the PCR reads in MiXCR, one entry per CDR3 protein. There are approximately 520,000 distinct CDR3 sequences in the sample; about an eighth occur only once, and approximately 15% lies in the top ten. Sequencing was performed on PBMCs, mostly from graft donor cells, taken 180 days after TCRalphabeta/CD19-depleted stem cell transplant. The source of these receptors is a female patient aged 2 to 10 who had a stem cell transplant for aplastic anemia, so the T cells may come from the graft donor.

The chain uses TRBV7-2 and TRBJ1-2; no definite D call. The germline V and J ends were trimmed by 2 bases and 8 bases, with 12 bases remaining between them. This CDR3 is built from 13 residues. Germline V gene sequence: CDR1 SGHTA, CDR2 FQGNSA. The CDR3 here is CASSLSWNGGYTF. As DNA, the CDR3 is TGTGCCAGCAGCTTAAGTTGGAACGGAGGCTACACCTTC. The full variable domain, rest sourced from reference TRBV7-2 and TRBJ1-2, is GAGVSQSPSNKVTEKGKDVELRCDPISGHTALYWYRQSLGQGLEFLIYFQGNSAPDKSGLPSDRFSAERTGGSVSTLTIQRTQQEDSAVYLCASSLSWNGGYTFGSGTRLTVV.

This clonotype was observed a handful of times. Germline is not matched at one junction end, which may reflect a read error. The chain links TRBV12-3 or TRBV12-4 to TRBJ1-1, with D hard to call. The CDR3 length is 13 residues. CDR3 DNA sequence: TGTGCCAGCAGTACCCGTAGAGAGGTAAGGAAGCTTTTT. This codes for CASSTRREVRKLF.

The rearrangement joins TRBV7-3 to TRBJ1-1, with D perhaps matching TRBD1 (6 bases). With 2 bases removed from V and 6 bases from J, the gap between germline ends came to 16 bases. The CDR3 is 15 residues long. In germline, CDR1 is SGHTA, CDR2 FQGTGA. The CDR3 spells CASSLRGPDRSEAFF. The DNA for the CDR3 is TGTGCCAGCAGCTTACGAGGTCCGGACAGATCTGAAGCTTTCTTT.

In this sample, this clonotype turned up a few times. The J gene is TRBJ2-3, the V gene TRBV6-2 or TRBV6-3, with TRBD2 matching 12 bases. The CDR3 spans 21 residues. Germline V gene lookup returns CDR1 MNHEY and CDR2 SVGEGT. V was clipped by 5 bases and J by 5 bases; unmatched bases: 23. The CDR3 region has the DNA TGTGCCAGCAGTCTACGGACTCCCGGGACTAGCGGGCCCTTCGCGGGAGATACGCAGTATTTT. Translated: CASSLRTPGTSGPFAGDTQYF.

This clonotype has more than one count but fewer than ten. The rearrangement uses TRBV25-1 and TRBJ1-4; D not certain. Trimming removed 8 bases at V and 4 bases at J, with 17 bases between. Per the germline V gene, CDR1 is MGHDK and CDR2 is SYGVNS. The CDR3 sequence is 15 residues long. Here the CDR3 reads CASASLGGGNEKLFF. The CDR3 region has the DNA TGTGCCAGCGCCTCCCTGGGCGGAGGTAATGAAAAACTGTTTTTT.

Ten or more counts support this clonotype. The chain couples TRBV5-1 to TRBJ2-3; D is perhaps TRBD1 (5 bases). Trimming pared 5 bases from V and 1 base from J, leaving 11 bases between. Germline V lookup: CDR1 SGHRS, CDR2 YFSETQ. The CDR3 extends over 14 amino acids. The CDR3 nucleotides are TGCGCCAGCAGGGTGCAACAGGGCACAGATACGCAGTATTTT. Amino acid sequence: CASRVQQGTDTQYF.

J is TRBJ2-7 and V is TRBV29-1; 8 nucleotides align to TRBD1. V shed 7 bases, J shed 3 bases, and the junction held 8 bases outside the gene matches. The V gene's germline CDR1 is SQVTM and CDR2 ANQGSEA. CDR3 length: 13 amino acids. The CDR3 protein is CSAGQGRVYEQYF. CDR3 in DNA: TGCAGCGCTGGACAGGGAAGGGTCTACGAGCAGTACTTC.

This clonotype was counted only a few times. This chain connects TRBV29-1 to TRBJ2-1; 8 nucleotides agree with TRBD1. Germline loops: CDR1 SQVTM, CDR2 ANQGSEA. V lost 7 bases and J lost 4; bases outside the gene matches: 3. CDR3 length: 12 amino acids. CDR3 nucleotide sequence: TGCAGCGCGACAGGGGATTACAATGAGCAGTTCTTC. This sequence encodes CSATGDYNEQFF.

This clonotype was recorded many times. The genes are TRBV12-3 or TRBV12-4 and TRBJ2-1; maybe TRBD2 (6 bases). With 8 bases removed from V and 6 bases from J, the gap between germline ends came to 14 bases. CDR3 length: 13 residues. This CDR3 is CASRDSPGNEQFF. Written as DNA, the CDR3 is TGTGCCAGCCGGGACTCCCCCGGCAATGAGCAGTTCTTC.

The rearrangement uses TRBV7-2 and TRBJ2-2, with TRBD2 as a possible D gene (6 bases). Germline lookup yields CDR1 SGHTA and CDR2 FQGNSA. The CDR3 contains 16 residues. V was clipped by 1 base and J by 5 bases, with 14 bases between them. The DNA of the CDR3 is TGTGCCAGCAGCTTAGGGGTCAGCGGAGGGACCGGGGAGCTGTTTTTT. It encodes CASSLGVSGGTGELFF. The variable domain in full, with the rest retrieved from reference TRBV7-2 and TRBJ2-2, is GAGVSQSPSNKVTEKGKDVELRCDPISGHTALYWYRQSLGQGLEFLIYFQGNSAPDKSGLPSDRFSAERTGGSVSTLTIQRTQQEDSAVYLCASSLGVSGGTGELFFGEGSRLTVL.

This clonotype was counted only a few times. The chain combines TRBV24-1 with TRBJ2-6; weak D call: TRBD1 (5 bases). Trimming shortened V by 0 bases and J by 2 bases, and 13 bases separated the two germline ends. Germline V gives CDR1 KGHDR, CDR2 SFDVKD. The CDR3 loop spans 18 amino acids. The CDR3 DNA sequence: TGTGCCACCAGTGATTTGCACGCAGGGCATACTGGGGCCAACGTCCTGACTTTC. Translation gives CATSDLHAGHTGANVLTF.

At least ten counts were recorded for this clonotype. The chain has TRBV12-3 or TRBV12-4 and TRBJ1-1; D unresolved. Trimming removed 6 bases from V and 4 bases from J, with 6 bases in between. The CDR3 contains 11 residues. The chain's CDR3 is CASRVFTEAFF. Here the CDR3 DNA reads TGTGCCAGCAGAGTATTCACTGAAGCTTTCTTT.

This clonotype was counted at least ten times. V and J are TRBV27 and TRBJ2-7; TRBD2 matches at 11 bases. The V and J ends lost 6 bases and 6 bases, in that order; junction bases with no gene match: 16. This CDR3 has 17 residues. Per the germline V gene, CDR1 is MNHEY and CDR2 is SMNVEV (reference sequence). The CDR3 spells CASRNFGSGRALGEQYF. CDR3 coding DNA: TGTGCCAGCAGGAATTTTGGTAGCGGGAGGGCCTTGGGCGAGCAGTACTTC.

This clonotype was counted between two and nine times. This rearrangement joins TRBV6-1 to TRBJ2-1, with D tentatively TRBD1 (6 bases). Germline V gene lookup returns CDR1 MNHNS and CDR2 SASEGT. V was pared by 5 bases and J by 9 bases, with 20 bases between. This CDR3 is built from 15 residues. The DNA of the CDR3 is TGTGCCAGCAGTACGGGACACTCACCTCTCGGTGAGCAGTTCTTC. Its protein product is CASSTGHSPLGEQFF.

The chain employs TRBV6-1 and TRBJ2-7; D is possibly TRBD1 (5 bases). This CDR3 region has 15 residues. Germline V CDR1 and CDR2: MNHNS, SASEGT. V gave up 1 base and J gave up 3 bases, with 13 bases separating them. CDR3 residues: CASSEVRGRVYEQYF. The DNA for the CDR3 is TGTGCCAGCAGTGAAGTCAGAGGCAGGGTCTACGAGCAGTACTTC.

This CDR3 is CSVENSGLYGYTF. The CDR3 nucleotides are TGCAGCGTTGAGAACAGCGGCCTCTATGGCTACACCTTC. The chain recombines TRBV29-1 with TRBJ1-2; D not certain. The V end lost 3 bases, the J end lost 4 bases, and 12 bases lay between the germline ends. CDR3 length equals 13 residues. Looked up from germline, CDR1 is SQVTM and CDR2 is ANQGSEA.

The chain carries TRBV11-1 and TRBJ2-1; TRBD2 aligns across 7 bases. Germline-derived CDR1 and CDR2 are SGHAT and FQDESV (reference sequence). CDR3 length: 18 residues. The junction had 16 bases not matched to a gene; V was cut back by 1 base and J by 7 bases. The CDR3 sequence: CASSLGFPGRRLKNEQFF. The CDR3 nucleotides read TGTGCCAGCAGCTTAGGATTTCCCGGGAGGCGATTGAAAAATGAGCAGTTCTTC. The full variable domain, with the rest looked up from reference TRBV11-1 and TRBJ2-1, is EAEVAQSPRYKITEKSQAVAFWCDPISGHATLYWYRQILGQGPELLVQFQDESVVDDSQLPKDRFSAERLKGVDSTLKIQPAELGDSAMYLCASSLGFPGRRLKNEQFFGPGTRLTVL.

This clonotype was recorded many times. The chain has TRBV27 and TRBJ2-5, with 14 bases fitting TRBD2. Trimming cost V 6 bases and J 7 bases; bases outside gene matches: 1. Germline V gives CDR1 MNHEY, CDR2 SMNVEV (reference sequence). The CDR3 contains 13 residues. The CDR3 is CASRTSGRATQYF. The CDR3 coding sequence is TGTGCCAGCAGGACTAGCGGGAGGGCGACCCAGTACTTC.

The J gene is TRBJ1-1, the V gene TRBV6-5; 9 nucleotides match TRBD1. V lost 3 bases to trimming and J lost 12 bases; unmatched junction nucleotides: 8. The CDR3 contains 13 residues. Germline CDR1 is MNHEY and CDR2 is SVGAGI. CDR3 sequence: CASSYRDRVTTFF. In DNA form, the CDR3 reads TGTGCCAGCAGTTATAGGGACAGGGTCACGACTTTCTTT.

This clonotype was detected ten times or more. The chain carries TRBV4-3 and TRBJ2-3; D perhaps matches TRBD2 (5 bases). The CDR3 runs to 15 residues. V dropped 7 bases and J dropped 3 bases, with 17 bases sitting between them. Germline-derived CDR1 and CDR2 are LGHNA and YSLEER. The CDR3 loop reads CASTPHYGSTDTQYF. The CDR3 coding sequence is TGCGCCAGCACCCCGCATTATGGGAGTACAGATACGCAGTATTTT.